This T cell receptor (beta chain) was obtained from a study of cytomegalovirus exposure and HLA in healthy donors. Study-wide background: The 110 or so validation repertoires used a platform that matched the one used for the approximately 670 first-cohort repertoires, as a later analysis reported.

General observations from the study: Some public TCRs appeared in many individuals, while most sequences were rare. Some TCR beta chains (roughly 160 of them) were listed as cytomegalovirus-associated. First-cohort TCR clusters tended to co-occur in the 120 or so validation repertoires, a later analysis found.

Profiling relied on immunoSEQ multiplex PCR, and the TCRdb table lists in-frame clones only, not all of them. The sample holds approximately 70,000 clones; 85% to 95% are singletons and the top ten take 3% to 3.5%. Note on this clone: Its specificity is unknown.

Sequenced input: PBMCs. The receptor's source is a woman aged 18 to 35 in good health and CMV-seropositive.

The CDR3 region has the DNA TGCGCCAGCAGGGCTAGCGGGTCCCCTCAAGAGACCCAGTACTTC. Its protein product is CASRASGSPQETQYF. The rearrangement uses TRBV5-1 and TRBJ2-5; 8 bases align to TRBD2. V trimming: 5 bases; J trimming: 2 bases; junction bases outside the gene matches: 8. The CDR3 extends over 15 amino acids. Germline CDR1 and CDR2: SGHRS and YFSETQ.